Below, 16 T cell receptor beta chains from the same sample are listed, as sequenced in a study of blood T cell repertoires in COVID-19. Here immunoSEQ multiplex PCR was the method, and the copy in TCRdb shows in-frame clones only, minus some. In the table there are under 250,000 clones, roughly 90% of which are singletons. Sequencing used peripheral blood. The receptor set was obtained from a woman aged 55-70 years with acute or convalescent COVID-19.

V gene TRBV24-1 combines with J gene TRBJ2-3; 8 positions agree with TRBD2. In germline, CDR1 is KGHDR, CDR2 SFDVKD. V shed 3 bases, J shed 2 bases, and the junction held 6 bases outside the gene matches. The CDR3 sequence is 16 residues long. CDR3: CATSDPTSVPTDTQYF. The DNA for the CDR3 is TGTGCCACCAGTGATCCGACTAGCGTCCCCACAGATACGCAGTATTTT.

This CDR3 is CSVLRDRGVYTF. The CDR3 nucleotides read TGCAGCGTCCTCCGGGACAGGGGGGTATACACCTTC. This sequence joins TRBV29-1 and TRBJ1-2; TRBD1 agrees at 11 bases. The CDR3 is 12 residues long. Trimming at V came to 6 bases and at J to 11 bases, leaving 8 bases not matched to a gene. Germline CDR1 reads SQVTM; CDR2 reads ANQGSEA.

The chain links TRBV12-3 or TRBV12-4 to TRBJ1-5; D not certain. The germline V and J ends were trimmed by 6 bases and 9 bases, with 12 bases remaining between them. The CDR3 has 12 residues. The CDR3 DNA reads TGTGCCAGCAGCCGAGTCGAGGGGCCCCAGCATTTT. This codes for CASSRVEGPQHF.

The genes are TRBV18 and TRBJ1-6; TRBD1 agrees at 7 bases. The trim removed 1 base at V and 12 bases at J, leaving 6 bases unmatched. The CDR3 runs to 14 residues. The germline CDR1 and CDR2 sequences are KGHSH and LQKENI. The CDR3 protein is CASSPLPGTVPLHF. In nucleotides, the CDR3 is TGTGCCAGCTCACCACTTCCCGGGACAGTACCCCTCCACTTT.

This clone was detected only once. The chain is built from TRBV27 and TRBJ1-2; a possible D gene is TRBD1 (6 bases). The CDR3 has 15 amino acids. CDR1 and CDR2 from the germline V gene are MNHEY and SMNVEV (reference sequence). The V end lost 3 bases, the J end lost 8 bases, and 19 bases lay between the germline ends. CDR3 nucleotides: TGTGCCAGCAGTTTCGGGGACAATCCAAGGTGGGGCTACACCTTC. Its protein product is CASSFGDNPRWGYTF.

Details on this clone: The same CDR3 also results from other DNA sequences found in this sample. The CDR3 protein is CSARRGETQYF. CDR3 DNA sequence: TGCAGTGCTCGGCGGGGAGAGACCCAGTACTTC. The rearrangement joins TRBV20-1 to TRBJ2-5; possibly TRBD2 for D (6 bases). Germline values: CDR1 DFQATT, CDR2 SNEGSKA (reference sequence). The length of the CDR3 is 11 residues. Trimming left V 5 bases short and J 4 bases short, with 8 bases between.

The chain joins TRBV9 to TRBJ1-1; tentative D call: TRBD1 (5 bases). Germline V gives CDR1 SGDLS, CDR2 YYNGEE. CDR3 length: 14 residues. The ends were cut back, 3 bases at V and 0 bases at J, with 9 bases in the middle. The CDR3 region has the DNA TGTGCCAGCAGCGCCCGGACATTGAACACTGAAGCTTTCTTT. Its translation: CASSARTLNTEAFF.

The genes are TRBV6-1 and TRBJ1-2, with no clear D. CDR1 is MNHNS, CDR2 SASEGT, per germline. The CDR3 has 15 amino acids. V lost 0 bases and J 3 bases, leaving 11 bases between the germline ends. The CDR3 loop reads CASSEALYRYYGYTF. The CDR3 DNA sequence: TGTGCCAGCAGTGAAGCGCTGTACAGATACTATGGCTACACCTTC.

The V gene is TRBV19, the J gene TRBJ2-7; 10 bases map to TRBD1. Trimming cost V 5 bases and J 2 bases; bases outside gene matches: 3. CDR1 LNHDA and CDR2 SQIVND come from the germline V gene (reference sequence). The CDR3 loop spans 14 amino acids. The CDR3 spells CASSEGTGAYEQYF. The CDR3 coding sequence is TGTGCCAGTAGTGAAGGGACAGGGGCCTACGAGCAGTACTTC.

V is TRBV19 and J is TRBJ2-1; 10 bases line up with TRBD2. The germline gives CDR1 LNHDA, CDR2 SQIVND (reference sequence). The junction had 11 bases not matched to a gene; V was cut back by 1 base and J by 2 bases. CDR3 length: 19 residues. The CDR3 coding sequence is TGTGCCAGTAGTATAGCATCATACAGAGCGGGAGGGCCCTACAATGAGCAGTTCTTC. It codes for CASSIASYRAGGPYNEQFF.

Written as DNA, the CDR3 is TGTGCCAGTAGTAATATTGGGACAACTTACTATGGCTACACCTTC. As protein: CASSNIGTTYYGYTF. This chain connects TRBV19 to TRBJ1-2, with D maybe TRBD1 (6 bases). The CDR3 runs 15 residues. In germline, CDR1 is LNHDA, CDR2 SQIVND (reference sequence). Trimming stripped 4 bases from V and 3 bases from J, with 15 bases between.

The rearrangement uses TRBV7-2 and TRBJ1-4; 11 bases map to TRBD1. Losses at the gene ends were 5 bases for V and 7 bases for J; bases not matched to a gene: 3. Germline CDR1 is SGHTA and CDR2 is FQGNSA. The CDR3 consists of 14 residues. The CDR3 region has the DNA TGTGCCAGCAGCCTGGACAGGGGGCGTGAAAAACTGTTTTTT. Translated: CASSLDRGREKLFF.

This clone has just one count. CDR3 in amino acids: CATTGDIGGELFF. The CDR3 DNA reads TGTGCCACCACAGGGGATATTGGCGGGGAGCTGTTTTTT. This chain uses TRBV6-6 with TRBJ2-2; 7 nucleotides agree with TRBD1. This CDR3 is built from 13 residues. Germline V gene sequence: CDR1 MNHNY, CDR2 SVGAGI (reference sequence). The J segment lost 7 bases and the V segment lost 10 bases, leaving 9 bases of the junction unmatched.

The genes are TRBV7-2 and TRBJ2-3, with 7 bases fitting TRBD2. The germline V gene encodes CDR1 SGHTA and CDR2 FQGNSA. This CDR3 is 17 amino acids long. Trimming removed 3 bases from V and 4 bases from J; junction bases left unmatched: 13. CDR3 DNA: TGTGCCAGCAGCTTGGAAGGGAGGGCCGTGTTATCAGATACGCAGTATTTT. It codes for CASSLEGRAVLSDTQYF.

The gene calls are TRBV6-5 and TRBJ1-1; 9 bases are shared with TRBD1. The CDR3 runs 14 residues. V dropped 7 bases and J dropped 5; count of bases not matched to a gene: 8. Germline CDR1 is MNHEY and CDR2 is SVGAGI. CDR3 amino acids: CASIRPGTGTEAFF. The CDR3 nucleotides are TGTGCCAGCATACGTCCCGGGACAGGGACTGAAGCTTTCTTT.

The chain combines TRBV27 with TRBJ1-1; D uncertain. The V end lost 3 bases, the J end lost 7 bases, and 12 bases lay between the germline ends. Germline-derived CDR1 and CDR2 are MNHEY and SMNVEV (reference sequence). CDR3 size: 13 residues. CDR3 DNA sequence: TGTGCCAGCAGTTTCACGTTTCGGGGTGAAGCTTTCTTT. Its translation: CASSFTFRGEAFF.